The next 10 T cell receptor beta chains were all read from a single sample in a study of blood T cell repertoires in COVID-19. The assay was immunoSEQ multiplex PCR, and TCRdb's table has in-frame clones only and misses some. The table lists about 200,000 clones, roughly 81% of them singletons. The sequenced material came from peripheral blood. These receptors were taken from a woman in her 70s with active or convalescent COVID-19.

The chain joins TRBV7-3 to TRBJ2-1; the match to TRBD2 covers 9 bases. This CDR3 has 15 residues. CDR1 SGHTA and CDR2 FQGTGA come from the germline V gene. V lost 2 bases, J lost 7 bases, and 6 bases stayed unmatched. CDR3 coding DNA: TGTGCCAGCAGCTTACAATCTAGCGGGAAAAATGAGCAGTTCTTC. Translating it yields CASSLQSSGKNEQFF. The complete variable domain, with remaining parts taken from reference TRBV7-3 and TRBJ2-1, reads GAGVSQTPSNKVTEKGKYVELRCDPISGHTALYWYRQSLGQGPEFLIYFQGTGAADDSGLPNDRFFAVRPEGSVSTLKIQRTERGDSAVYLCASSLQSSGKNEQFFGPGTRLTVL.

This chain connects TRBV18 to TRBJ1-1, with D tentatively TRBD1 (6 bases). Between the trimmed V and J ends, which lost 6 bases and 5 bases, there was a span of 22 bases. CDR3 length equals 16 residues. Germline lookup yields CDR1 KGHSH and CDR2 LQKENI. DNA for the CDR3: TGTGCCAGCTCCTTGGGAGTCCAGGGCCAGGGGACTGAAGCTTTCTTT. This sequence encodes CASSLGVQGQGTEAFF.

CDR3 protein: CASTPDSSYNEQFF. The CDR3 bases are TGTGCCAGCACCCCCGATAGCTCCTACAATGAGCAGTTCTTC. This chain connects TRBV2 to TRBJ2-1, with D uncertain. The CDR3 extends over 14 amino acids. Trimming left V 7 bases short and J 0 bases short, with 10 bases between. Germline CDR1 is SNHLY and CDR2 is FYNNEI.

This chain uses TRBV6-6 with TRBJ2-3, with TRBD1 as a possible D gene (5 bases). There are 15 residues in the CDR3. V lost 2 bases, J lost 0 bases, and 9 bases lay in between. CDR1 and CDR2 from the germline V gene are MNHNY and SVGAGI (reference sequence). The CDR3 bases are TGTGCCAGCAGTTACGGGGCCACGAGCACAGATACGCAGTATTTT. Protein sequence: CASSYGATSTDTQYF.

The chain carries TRBV6-2 or TRBV6-3 and TRBJ2-1; 13 bases align to TRBD2. The germline V gene has CDR1 MNHEY and CDR2 SVGEGT. V shed 2 bases and J 0 bases; nucleotides not matched to a gene: 4. The CDR3 is 18 residues long. The CDR3 DNA is TGTGCCAGCAGTTACACTAGCGGGAGGGCCGGCTCCTACAATGAGCAGTTCTTC. It codes for CASSYTSGRAGSYNEQFF.

The chain has TRBV2 and TRBJ2-1, with 10 bases that match TRBD1. Per the germline V gene, CDR1 is SNHLY and CDR2 is FYNNEI. Trimming at V came to 5 bases and at J to 2 bases, leaving 3 bases not matched to a gene. This CDR3 is 15 amino acids long. Here the CDR3 reads CASSSGTGAYNEQFF. The CDR3 DNA is TGTGCCAGCAGTTCCGGGACAGGGGCCTACAATGAGCAGTTCTTC.

The rearrangement links TRBV7-2 to TRBJ2-7, with 12 bases identical to TRBD2. The CDR3 totals 16 residues. Germline CDR1 reads SGHTA; CDR2 reads FQGNSA. V was pared by 2 bases and J by 6 bases, with 8 bases of the junction left unmatched. CDR3 region: CASSLSLAGGSREQYF. The CDR3 DNA reads as TGTGCCAGCAGCTTATCACTAGCGGGAGGATCCCGCGAGCAGTACTTC.

In this sample, this clone turned up many times. The chain joins TRBV2 to TRBJ2-5; TRBD1 agrees at 8 bases. CDR1 is SNHLY, CDR2 FYNNEI, per germline. Trimming took 6 bases from V and 4 from J; bases not matched to a gene: 10. The CDR3 consists of 15 residues. The CDR3: CASSAQGVPTETQYF. The CDR3 DNA sequence: TGTGCCAGCAGCGCACAGGGGGTGCCTACAGAGACCCAGTACTTC.

This clone appeared a few times. The chain has TRBV7-9 and TRBJ1-2; D is possibly TRBD1 (5 bases). Germline V gene sequence: CDR1 SEHNR, CDR2 FQNEAQ (reference sequence). The ends were cut back, 11 bases at V and 14 bases at J, with 30 bases in the middle. The length of the CDR3 is 14 residues. The CDR3 reads CAGSGGTQPYKGTF. The CDR3 region has the DNA TGTGCCGGGTCGGGAGGTACCCAACCATATAAGGGGACCTTC.

The V and J genes are TRBV5-1 and TRBJ2-1, with 12 bases fitting TRBD2. V trimming: 4 bases; J trimming: 4 bases; junction bases outside the gene matches: 3. CDR1 is SGHRS and CDR2 is YFSETQ in the germline V gene. The CDR3 has 15 amino acids. The CDR3 is CASSLAGGQYNEQFF. The DNA for the CDR3 is TGCGCCAGCAGCCTAGCGGGAGGGCAGTACAATGAGCAGTTCTTC.